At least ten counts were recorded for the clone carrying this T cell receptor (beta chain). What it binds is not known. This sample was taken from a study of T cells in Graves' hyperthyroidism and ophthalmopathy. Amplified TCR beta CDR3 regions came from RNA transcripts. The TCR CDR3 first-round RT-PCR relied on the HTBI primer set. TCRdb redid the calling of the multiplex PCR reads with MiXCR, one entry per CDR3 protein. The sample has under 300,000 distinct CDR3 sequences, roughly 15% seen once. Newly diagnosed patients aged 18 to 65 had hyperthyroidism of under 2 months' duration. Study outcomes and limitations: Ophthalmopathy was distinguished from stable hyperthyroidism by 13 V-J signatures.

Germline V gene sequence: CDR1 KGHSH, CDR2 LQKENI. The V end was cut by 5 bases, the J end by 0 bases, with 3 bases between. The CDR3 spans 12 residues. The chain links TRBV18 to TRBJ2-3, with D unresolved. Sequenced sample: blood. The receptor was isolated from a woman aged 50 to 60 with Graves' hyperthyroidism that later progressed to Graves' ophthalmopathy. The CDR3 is CASSISTDTQYF. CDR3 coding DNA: TGTGCCAGCTCAATTAGCACAGATACGCAGTATTTT. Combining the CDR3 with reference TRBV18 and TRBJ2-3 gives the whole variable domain NAGVMQNPRHLVRRRGQEARLRCSPMKGHSHVYWYRQLPEEGLKFMVYLQKENIIDESGMPKERFSAEFPKEGPSILRIQQVVRGDSAAYFCASSISTDTQYFGPGTRLTVL.